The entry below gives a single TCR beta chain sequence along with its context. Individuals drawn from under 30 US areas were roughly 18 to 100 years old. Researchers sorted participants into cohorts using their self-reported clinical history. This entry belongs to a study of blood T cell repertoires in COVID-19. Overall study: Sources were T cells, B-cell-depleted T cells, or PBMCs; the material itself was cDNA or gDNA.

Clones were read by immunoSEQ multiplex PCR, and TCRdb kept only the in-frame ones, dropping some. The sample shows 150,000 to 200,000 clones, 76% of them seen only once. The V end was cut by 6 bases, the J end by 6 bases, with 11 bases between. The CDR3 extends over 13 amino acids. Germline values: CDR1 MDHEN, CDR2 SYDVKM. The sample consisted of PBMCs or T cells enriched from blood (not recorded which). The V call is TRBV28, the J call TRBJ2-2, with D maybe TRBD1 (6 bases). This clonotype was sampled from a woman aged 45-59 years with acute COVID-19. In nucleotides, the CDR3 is TGTGCCAGCAGAGACAGACAGGCCGGGGAGCTGTTTTTT. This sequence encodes CASRDRQAGELFF.